A single sample gave rise to the 12 T cell receptor beta chains below, sequenced in a study of cytomegalovirus exposure and HLA in healthy donors. The PCR made use of 60 Vbeta and 13 Jbeta primers. The protocol was immunoSEQ multiplex PCR, while the TCRdb copy is restricted to in-frame clones and leaves out a portion. The sample contains under 200,000 clones, around 77% of which appear only once. The sample was PBMCs. The receptors derive from a man aged 40-50 years in good health and CMV-seronegative.

This clone was counted a single time. The chain joins TRBV7-2 to TRBJ2-1; 8 positions match TRBD1. J was trimmed by 7 bases and V by 5 bases; bases with no gene match: 4. Germline V CDR1 and CDR2: SGHTA, FQGNSA. This CDR3 has 13 amino acids. CDR3 bases: TGTGCCAGCAGCGACAGGGGCTGGAATGAGCAGTTCTTC. This gives the protein CASSDRGWNEQFF.

The chain's CDR3 is CASSLDRGGNQPQHF. CDR3 DNA: TGTGCCAGCAGTTTAGACAGGGGGGGCAATCAGCCCCAGCATTTT. The chain links TRBV27 to TRBJ1-5; TRBD1 matches at 9 bases. The V and J ends lost 2 bases and 2 bases, in that order; junction bases with no gene match: 1. CDR1 is MNHEY, CDR2 SMNVEV, per germline (reference sequence). The CDR3 covers 15 residues.

V and J are TRBV4-1 and TRBJ2-7; TRBD2 aligns across 7 bases. CDR1 and CDR2 (germline): MGHRA, YSYEKL. CDR3 length: 12 amino acids. Unmatched junction bases numbered 9, after V lost 4 bases and J lost 12 bases. The CDR3 DNA reads TGCGCCAGCAGCCTGGGGGAGGGTCGGCCGTACTTC. It translates to CASSLGEGRPYF.

V usage is TRBV6-5 and J usage is TRBJ1-2; a weak D match, TRBD1 (5 bases). CDR1 is MNHEY, CDR2 SVGAGI, per germline. This CDR3 contains 15 residues. V dropped 3 bases and J dropped 8 bases, with 19 bases sitting between them. CDR3 sequence reads: CASSYRGIRKSGYTF. Written as DNA, the CDR3 is TGTGCCAGCAGTTATCGGGGGATTCGCAAGTCGGGCTACACCTTC.

This sequence joins TRBV19 and TRBJ1-2; 7 bases line up with TRBD1. The CDR3 sequence is 14 residues long. CDR1 and CDR2 (germline): LNHDA, SQIVND (reference sequence). Trimming took 6 bases from V and 4 from J; bases not matched to a gene: 8. The CDR3 reads CASRPYAGGYGYTF. CDR3 nucleotide sequence: TGTGCCAGTAGACCCTACGCAGGGGGCTATGGCTACACCTTC.

This clone was recorded once. The chain has TRBV4-2 and TRBJ2-3; 9 nucleotides line up with TRBD1. This CDR3 spans 17 amino acids. V lost 0 bases, J lost 4 bases, and 8 bases stayed unmatched. Germline CDR1 reads LGHNA; CDR2 reads YNFKEQ. Here the CDR3 DNA reads TGTGCCAGCAGCCAAGACGAAGGGACAGGGATGTCAGATACGCAGTATTTT. Its translation is CASSQDEGTGMSDTQYF.

The chain has TRBV7-8 and TRBJ2-2; 8 bases match TRBD2. Germline V CDR1 and CDR2: SGHVS, FQNEAQ. This CDR3 comprises 18 residues. V lost 4 bases and J lost 0; bases outside the gene matches: 10. CDR3: CASSSRGGSTTNTGELFF. CDR3 in DNA: TGTGCCAGCAGCTCTCGGGGGGGGTCGACAACGAACACCGGGGAGCTGTTTTTT. The full variable domain, rest sourced from reference TRBV7-8 and TRBJ2-2, is GAGVSQSPRYKVAKRGQDVALRCDPISGHVSLFWYQQALGQGPEFLTYFQNEAQLDKSGLPSDRFFAERPEGSVSTLKIQRTQQEDSAVYLCASSSRGGSTTNTGELFFGEGSRLTVL.

The chain uses TRBV4-2 and TRBJ2-7; 9 bases are a match to TRBD2. Trimming cost V 0 bases and J 5 bases; bases outside gene matches: 5. The germline gives CDR1 LGHNA, CDR2 YNFKEQ. CDR3 size: 15 residues. The CDR3 bases are TGTGCCAGCAGCCAAGATAGAGCGGGAGGAGACGAGCAGTACTTC. Amino acid sequence: CASSQDRAGGDEQYF.

Worth noting for this clone: The junction departs from germline at one end; a sequencing error may be responsible. J is TRBJ2-2 and V is TRBV13; 7 nucleotides agree with TRBD1. Germline assignment: CDR1 PRHDT and CDR2 FYEKMQ (reference sequence). The CDR3 totals 17 residues. CDR3: CASSLGHTGAGTGELFF. The CDR3 region has the DNA TGTGCCAGCAGCCTAGGCCATACAGGGGCGGGCACCGGGGAGCTGTTTTTT.

Concerning this clone: At the DNA level, this CDR3 is encoded by other sequences in the same sample as well. The V gene is TRBV28, the J gene TRBJ2-1, with 7 bases fitting TRBD2. V lost 4 bases to trimming and J lost 0 bases; unmatched junction nucleotides: 6. Germline assignment: CDR1 MDHEN and CDR2 SYDVKM. CDR3 length: 16 amino acids. CDR3 loop: CASSSHLAASYNEQFF. In DNA, the CDR3 is TGTGCCAGCAGTTCCCACCTAGCGGCCTCCTACAATGAGCAGTTCTTC.

A few counts support this clone. The J gene is TRBJ2-1, the V gene TRBV9, with 13 bases lining up with TRBD2. Germline V gene sequence: CDR1 SGDLS, CDR2 YYNGEE. The CDR3 has 16 residues. Trimming at V came to 3 bases and at J to 5 bases, leaving 5 bases not matched to a gene. CDR3 region: CASSALGLAGHNEQFF. Here the CDR3 DNA reads TGTGCCAGCAGCGCACTGGGACTAGCGGGACACAATGAGCAGTTCTTC.

V gene TRBV6-4 combines with J gene TRBJ2-7; TRBD2 aligns across 14 bases. J lost 2 bases, V lost 6 bases, and 6 bases had no gene match. From germline, CDR1 is MRHNA and CDR2 SNTAGT. The CDR3 totals 16 residues. The CDR3 loop is CASRTRGLAGAYEQYV. CDR3 DNA: TGTGCCAGCAGAACACGGGGACTAGCGGGGGCCTACGAGCAGTACGTC.